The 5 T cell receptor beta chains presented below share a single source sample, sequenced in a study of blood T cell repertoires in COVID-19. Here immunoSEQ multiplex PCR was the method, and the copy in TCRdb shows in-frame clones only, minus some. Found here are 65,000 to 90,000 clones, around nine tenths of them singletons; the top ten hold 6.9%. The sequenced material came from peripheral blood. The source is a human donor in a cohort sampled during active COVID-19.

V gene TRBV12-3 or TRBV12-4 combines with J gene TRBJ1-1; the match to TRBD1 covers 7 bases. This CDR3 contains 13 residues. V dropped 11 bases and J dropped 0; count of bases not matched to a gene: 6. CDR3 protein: CAGGGTVNTEAFF. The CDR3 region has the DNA TGTGCCGGAGGGGGGACAGTGAACACTGAAGCTTTCTTT.

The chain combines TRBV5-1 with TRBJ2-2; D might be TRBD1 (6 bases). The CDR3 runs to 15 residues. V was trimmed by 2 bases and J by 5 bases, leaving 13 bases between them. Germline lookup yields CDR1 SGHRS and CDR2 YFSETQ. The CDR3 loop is CASSFGDRGTGELFF. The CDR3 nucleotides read TGCGCCAGCAGCTTCGGGGATAGGGGGACCGGGGAGCTGTTTTTT.

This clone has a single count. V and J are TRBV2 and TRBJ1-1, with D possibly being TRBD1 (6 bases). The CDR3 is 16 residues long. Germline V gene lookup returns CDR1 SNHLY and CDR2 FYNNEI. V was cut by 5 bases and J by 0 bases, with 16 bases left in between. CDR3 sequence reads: CASSPFRTAMNTEAFF. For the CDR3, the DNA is TGTGCCAGCAGTCCCTTTCGGACAGCCATGAACACTGAAGCTTTCTTT.

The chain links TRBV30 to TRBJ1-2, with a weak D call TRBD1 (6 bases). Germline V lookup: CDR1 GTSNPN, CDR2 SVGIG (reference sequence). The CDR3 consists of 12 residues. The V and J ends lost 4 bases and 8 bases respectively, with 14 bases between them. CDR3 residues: CAWMEGEGGYTF. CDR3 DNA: TGTGCCTGGATGGAGGGGGAGGGAGGCTACACCTTC.

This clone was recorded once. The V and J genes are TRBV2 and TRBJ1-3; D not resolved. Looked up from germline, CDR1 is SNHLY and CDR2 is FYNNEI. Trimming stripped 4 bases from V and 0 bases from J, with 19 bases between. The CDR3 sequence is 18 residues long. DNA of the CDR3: TGTGCCAGCAGTGCTGGCCCTACTACTGCCGTCTCTGGAAACACCATATATTTT. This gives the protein CASSAGPTTAVSGNTIYF.